This T cell receptor beta chain was recovered during a study of blood T cell repertoires in COVID-19. Trimming at V came to 9 bases and at J to 9 bases, leaving 9 bases not matched to a gene. CDR1 and CDR2 (germline): SNHLY, FYNNEI. The CDR3 contains 14 residues. Sequencing was performed with immunoSEQ multiplex PCR; in TCRdb, only in-frame clones are kept and a portion is missing. The sample consists of approximately 30,000 clones, more than 70% of them appearing once. The chain couples TRBV2 to TRBJ1-6, with TRBD1 matching 9 bases. The source is a human donor in a cohort sampled during active COVID-19. Sequencing was carried out using peripheral blood. The CDR3 sequence: CARRPGQGVSPLHF. The CDR3 DNA follows: TGTGCCAGGAGGCCGGGACAGGGCGTTTCACCCCTCCACTTT.